Listed here is a single T cell receptor beta chain. Participants, roughly 18 to 90 years old, spanned some 23 US areas. Cohorts were based on clinical histories the participants reported. Resolution of symptoms, clearance, or two negative PCRs was present in recovered Cohort 3 donors. V shed 5 bases and J 5 bases; nucleotides not matched to a gene: 9. Germline CDR1 reads SGHTA; CDR2 reads FQGNSA. This CDR3 has 15 amino acids. These data belong to a study of blood T cell repertoires in COVID-19. At the level of the study: T cells, B-cell-depleted T cells, or PBMCs provided the cDNA or gDNA that served as material.

Sequenced by immunoSEQ multiplex PCR; TCRdb stores in-frame clones only, minus some. Of just under 250,000 clones listed, roughly 90% are singletons. V usage is TRBV7-2 and J usage is TRBJ2-1; 7 nucleotides align to TRBD2. Sequencing was carried out using PBMCs or T cells enriched from blood (not recorded which). This clonotype originated in a woman in her 30s who had recovered from COVID-19. The CDR3 spells CASSPQLATNNEQFF. CDR3 nucleotides: TGTGCCAGCAGCCCCCAACTAGCGACGAACAATGAGCAGTTCTTC.